This T cell receptor (beta chain) was captured in a study of blood T cell repertoires in COVID-19. This CDR3 is built from 14 residues. The germline V gene has CDR1 SGHVS and CDR2 FQNEAQ. Trimming cost V 1 base and J 8 bases; bases outside gene matches: 3. Sequencing used immunoSEQ multiplex PCR; TCRdb keeps in-frame clones, though not all of them. The table includes 95,000 to 150,000 clones, 86% detected once. The V and J genes are TRBV7-8 and TRBJ2-1; 9 nucleotides match TRBD2. This sequence originates from a middle-aged man with acute or convalescent COVID-19. Sequenced sample: peripheral blood. The CDR3 nucleotides read TGTGCCAGCAGCTTAGGGACTAGCGTTTATGAGCAGTTCTTC. Its protein is CASSLGTSVYEQFF. Full variable domain (outside the CDR3, taken from reference TRBV7-8 and TRBJ2-1): GAGVSQSPRYKVAKRGQDVALRCDPISGHVSLFWYQQALGQGPEFLTYFQNEAQLDKSGLPSDRFFAERPEGSVSTLKIQRTQQEDSAVYLCASSLGTSVYEQFFGPGTRLTVL.